The clone carrying this T cell receptor beta chain was picked up one time. Other DNA sequences from this sample encode an identical CDR3 as well. This sample is drawn from a study of blood T cell repertoires in COVID-19. Study as a whole: Samples came from the United States, Italy and Spain, spanning acute and convalescent COVID-19. Sample material is recorded as cDNA or gDNA derived from T cells, B-cell-depleted T cells, or PBMCs.

Seattle patient enrollment occurred during active infection, with longitudinal follow-up thereafter. The CDR3 consists of 13 residues. Trimming cost V 1 base and J 4 bases, with 8 bases left between them. CDR1 MGHRA and CDR2 YSYEKL come from the germline V gene. Some clones are missing from TCRdb's copy, which holds only in-frame ones; the method was immunoSEQ multiplex PCR. The sample has 400,000 to 450,000 clones, roughly 90% seen once. The sequence was obtained from a man between 18 and 29 years old with COVID-19, enrolled during active disease. Sequencing was carried out using peripheral blood. The chain is built from TRBV4-1 and TRBJ2-7; a weak D match, TRBD1 (5 bases). The CDR3 nucleotides read TGCGCCAGCAGCCAAGGGGGCAGTTACGAGCAGTACTTC. It yields the protein CASSQGGSYEQYF.